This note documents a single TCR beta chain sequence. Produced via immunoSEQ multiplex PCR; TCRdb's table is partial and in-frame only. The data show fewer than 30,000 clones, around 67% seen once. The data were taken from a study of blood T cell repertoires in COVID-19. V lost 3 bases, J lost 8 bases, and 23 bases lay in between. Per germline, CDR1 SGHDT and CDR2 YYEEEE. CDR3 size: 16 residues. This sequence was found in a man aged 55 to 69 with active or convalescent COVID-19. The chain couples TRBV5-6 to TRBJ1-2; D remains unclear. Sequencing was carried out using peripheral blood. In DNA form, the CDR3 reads TGTGCCAGCAGCTACAGCGAGGGAGAAAGGTATATCGGCTACACCTTC. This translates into CASSYSEGERYIGYTF.